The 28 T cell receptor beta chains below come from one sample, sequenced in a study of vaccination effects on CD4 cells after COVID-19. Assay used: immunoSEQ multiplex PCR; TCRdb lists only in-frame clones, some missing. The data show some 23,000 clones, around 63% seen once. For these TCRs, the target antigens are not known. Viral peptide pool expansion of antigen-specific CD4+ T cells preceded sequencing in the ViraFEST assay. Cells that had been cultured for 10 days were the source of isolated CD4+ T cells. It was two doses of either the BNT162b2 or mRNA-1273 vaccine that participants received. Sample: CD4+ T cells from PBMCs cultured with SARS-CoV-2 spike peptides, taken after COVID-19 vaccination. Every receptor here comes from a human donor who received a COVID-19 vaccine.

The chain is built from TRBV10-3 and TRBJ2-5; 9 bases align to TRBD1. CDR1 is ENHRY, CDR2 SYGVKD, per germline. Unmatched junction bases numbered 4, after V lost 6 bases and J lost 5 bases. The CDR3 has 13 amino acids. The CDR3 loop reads CAIRTGGMETQYF. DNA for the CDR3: TGTGCCATCAGGACAGGGGGAATGGAGACCCAGTACTTC.

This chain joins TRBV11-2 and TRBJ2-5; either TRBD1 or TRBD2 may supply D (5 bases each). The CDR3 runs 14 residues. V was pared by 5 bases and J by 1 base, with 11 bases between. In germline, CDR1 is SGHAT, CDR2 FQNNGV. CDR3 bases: TGTGCCAGCAGCACCGGGACCAGCCAAGAGACCCAGTACTTC. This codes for CASSTGTSQETQYF.

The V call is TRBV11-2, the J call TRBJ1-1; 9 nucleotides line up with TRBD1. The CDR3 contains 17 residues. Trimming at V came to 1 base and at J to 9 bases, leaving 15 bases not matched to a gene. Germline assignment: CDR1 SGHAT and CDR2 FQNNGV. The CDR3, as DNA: TGTGCCAGCAGCTTAGTACGACAGGGGGGTTTTACTGCACAAGCTTTCTTT. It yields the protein CASSLVRQGGFTAQAFF.

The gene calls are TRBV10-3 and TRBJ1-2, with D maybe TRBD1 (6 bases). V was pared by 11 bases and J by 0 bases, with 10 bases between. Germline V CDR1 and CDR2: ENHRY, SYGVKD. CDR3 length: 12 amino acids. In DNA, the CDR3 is TGTGCCGCCGGGACAACTAACTATGGCTACACCTTC. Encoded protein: CAAGTTNYGYTF.

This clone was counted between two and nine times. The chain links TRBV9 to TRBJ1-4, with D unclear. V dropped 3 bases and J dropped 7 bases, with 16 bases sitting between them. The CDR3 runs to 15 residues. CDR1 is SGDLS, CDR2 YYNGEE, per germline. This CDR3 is CASSAGYSEVEKLFF. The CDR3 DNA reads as TGTGCCAGCAGCGCTGGGTACTCCGAAGTTGAAAAACTGTTTTTT.

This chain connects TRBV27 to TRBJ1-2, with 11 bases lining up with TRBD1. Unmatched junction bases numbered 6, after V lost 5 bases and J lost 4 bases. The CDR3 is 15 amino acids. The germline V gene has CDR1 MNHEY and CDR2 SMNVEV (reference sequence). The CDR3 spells CASSLTGTGGYGYTF. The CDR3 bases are TGTGCCAGCAGTCTCACCGGGACAGGGGGCTATGGCTACACCTTC.

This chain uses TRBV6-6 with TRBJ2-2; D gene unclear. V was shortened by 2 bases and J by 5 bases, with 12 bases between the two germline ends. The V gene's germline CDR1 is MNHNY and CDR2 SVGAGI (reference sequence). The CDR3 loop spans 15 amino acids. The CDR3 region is CASSYEAGRTGELFF. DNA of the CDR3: TGTGCCAGCAGTTACGAGGCAGGTCGAACCGGGGAGCTGTTTTTT.

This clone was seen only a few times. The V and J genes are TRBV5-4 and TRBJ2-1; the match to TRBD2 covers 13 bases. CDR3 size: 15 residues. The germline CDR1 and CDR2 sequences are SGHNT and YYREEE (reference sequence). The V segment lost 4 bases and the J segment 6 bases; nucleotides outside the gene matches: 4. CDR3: CASSLLAGGGNEQFF. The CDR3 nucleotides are TGTGCCAGCAGCCTACTAGCGGGAGGGGGCAATGAGCAGTTCTTC.

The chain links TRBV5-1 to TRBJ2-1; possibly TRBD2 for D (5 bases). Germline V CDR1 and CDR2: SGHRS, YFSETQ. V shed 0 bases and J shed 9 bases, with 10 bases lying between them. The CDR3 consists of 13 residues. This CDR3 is CASSLVLDGEQFF. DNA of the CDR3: TGCGCCAGCAGCTTGGTACTAGACGGTGAGCAGTTCTTC.

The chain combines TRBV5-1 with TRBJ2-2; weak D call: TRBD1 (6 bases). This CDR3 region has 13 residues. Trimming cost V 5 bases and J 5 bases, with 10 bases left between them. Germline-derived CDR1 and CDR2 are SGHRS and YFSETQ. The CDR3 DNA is TGCGCCAGCAGTACGGACAGTACCGGGGAGCTGTTTTTT. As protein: CASSTDSTGELFF.

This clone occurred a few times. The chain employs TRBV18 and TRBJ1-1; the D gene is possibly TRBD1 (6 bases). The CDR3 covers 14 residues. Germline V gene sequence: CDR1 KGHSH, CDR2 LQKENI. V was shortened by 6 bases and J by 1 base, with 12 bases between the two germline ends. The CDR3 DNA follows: TGTGCCAGCTCTCCGCGGACAGAGAACACTGAAGCTTTCTTT. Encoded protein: CASSPRTENTEAFF.

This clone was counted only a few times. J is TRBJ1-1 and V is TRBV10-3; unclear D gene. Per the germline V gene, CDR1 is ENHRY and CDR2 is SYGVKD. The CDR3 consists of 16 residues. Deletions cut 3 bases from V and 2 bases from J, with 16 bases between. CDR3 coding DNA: TGTGCCATCAGTGACAGGACTCTCGACCTAAACACTGAAGCTTTCTTT. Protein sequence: CAISDRTLDLNTEAFF.

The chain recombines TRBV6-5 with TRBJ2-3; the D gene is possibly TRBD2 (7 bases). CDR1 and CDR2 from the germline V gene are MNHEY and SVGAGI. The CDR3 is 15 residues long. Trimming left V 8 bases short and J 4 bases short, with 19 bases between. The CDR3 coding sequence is TGTGCCAGCGGGGGGGACACTGAAACCGCAGATACGCAGTATTTT. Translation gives CASGGDTETADTQYF.

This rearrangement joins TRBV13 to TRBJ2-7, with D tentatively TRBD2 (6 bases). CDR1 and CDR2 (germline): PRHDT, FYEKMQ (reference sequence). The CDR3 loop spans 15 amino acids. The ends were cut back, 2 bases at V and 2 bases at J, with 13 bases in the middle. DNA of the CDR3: TGTGCCAGCAGCTTATCGGCAGGGAGGACCTACGAGCAGTACTTC. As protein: CASSLSAGRTYEQYF.

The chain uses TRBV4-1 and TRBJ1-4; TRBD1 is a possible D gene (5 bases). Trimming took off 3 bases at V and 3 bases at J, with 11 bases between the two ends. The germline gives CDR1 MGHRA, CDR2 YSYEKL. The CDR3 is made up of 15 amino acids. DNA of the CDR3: TGCGCCAGCAGCCACCACGGGACTTCTAATGAAAAACTGTTTTTT. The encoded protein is CASSHHGTSNEKLFF.

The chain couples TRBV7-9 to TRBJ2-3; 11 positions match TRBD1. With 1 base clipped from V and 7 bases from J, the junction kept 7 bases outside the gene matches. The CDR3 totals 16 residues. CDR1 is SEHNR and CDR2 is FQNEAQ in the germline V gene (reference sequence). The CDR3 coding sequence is TGTGCCAGCAGCTTAGATCGGACAGGGGGCGCGTATACGCAGTATTTT. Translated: CASSLDRTGGAYTQYF.

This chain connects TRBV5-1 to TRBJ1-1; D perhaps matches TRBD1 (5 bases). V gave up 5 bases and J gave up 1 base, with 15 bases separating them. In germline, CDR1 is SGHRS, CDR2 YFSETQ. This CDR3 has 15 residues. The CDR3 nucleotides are TGCGCCAGCAGACCACCGGGACTGTCGAACACTGAAGCTTTCTTT. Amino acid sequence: CASRPPGLSNTEAFF.

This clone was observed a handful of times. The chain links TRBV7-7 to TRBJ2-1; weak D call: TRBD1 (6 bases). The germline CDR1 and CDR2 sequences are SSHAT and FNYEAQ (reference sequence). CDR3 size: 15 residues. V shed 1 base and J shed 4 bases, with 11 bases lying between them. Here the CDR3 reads CASSLDRDPYNEQFF. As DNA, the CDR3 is TGTGCCAGCAGCTTAGACAGGGATCCTTACAATGAGCAGTTCTTC.

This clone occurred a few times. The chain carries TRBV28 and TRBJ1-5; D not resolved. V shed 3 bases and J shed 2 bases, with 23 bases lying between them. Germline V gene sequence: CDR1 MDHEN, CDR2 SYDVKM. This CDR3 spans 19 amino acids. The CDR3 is CASSLEAKALRAGNQPQHF. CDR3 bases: TGTGCCAGCAGTTTGGAGGCAAAGGCCCTACGGGCGGGCAATCAGCCCCAGCATTTT.

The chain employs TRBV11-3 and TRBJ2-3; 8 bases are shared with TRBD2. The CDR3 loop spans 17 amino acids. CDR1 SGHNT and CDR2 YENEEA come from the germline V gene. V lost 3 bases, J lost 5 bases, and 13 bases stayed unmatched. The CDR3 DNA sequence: TGTGCCAGCAGCTTTGCCTTAGGTAGCGGGGAAGGAGATACGCAGTATTTT. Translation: CASSFALGSGEGDTQYF.

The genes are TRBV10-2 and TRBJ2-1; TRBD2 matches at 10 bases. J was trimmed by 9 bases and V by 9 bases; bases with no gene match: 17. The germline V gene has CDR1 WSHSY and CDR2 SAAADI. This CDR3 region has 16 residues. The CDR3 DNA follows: TGCGCCAGTGCTCCTTTAGCGGGAGGAGGGTTGAGTGAGCAGTTCTTC. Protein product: CASAPLAGGGLSEQFF.

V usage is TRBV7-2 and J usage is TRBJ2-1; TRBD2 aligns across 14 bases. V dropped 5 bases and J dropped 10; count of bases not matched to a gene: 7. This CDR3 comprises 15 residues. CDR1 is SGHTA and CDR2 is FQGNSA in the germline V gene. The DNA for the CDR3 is TGTGCCAGCAGCCCTGGACTAGCGGGGGGTTCAGAGCAGTTCTTC. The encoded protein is CASSPGLAGGSEQFF.

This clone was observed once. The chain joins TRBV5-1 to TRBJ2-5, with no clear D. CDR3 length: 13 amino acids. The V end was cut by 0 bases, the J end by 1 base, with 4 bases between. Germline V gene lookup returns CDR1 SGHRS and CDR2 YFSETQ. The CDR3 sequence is CASSLGTQETQYF. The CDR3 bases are TGCGCCAGCAGCTTGGGAACCCAAGAGACCCAGTACTTC.

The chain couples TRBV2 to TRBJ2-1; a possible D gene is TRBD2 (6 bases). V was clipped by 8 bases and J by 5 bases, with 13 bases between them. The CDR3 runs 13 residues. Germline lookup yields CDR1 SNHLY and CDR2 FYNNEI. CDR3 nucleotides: TGTGCCAGCTTGGGTAGCGGCGACAATGAGCAGTTCTTC. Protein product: CASLGSGDNEQFF. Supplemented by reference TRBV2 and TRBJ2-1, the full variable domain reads EPEVTQTPSHQVTQMGQEVILRCVPISNHLYFYWYRQILGQKVEFLVSFYNNEISEKSEIFDDQFSVERPDGSNFTLKIRSTKLEDSAMYFCASLGSGDNEQFFGPGTRLTVL.

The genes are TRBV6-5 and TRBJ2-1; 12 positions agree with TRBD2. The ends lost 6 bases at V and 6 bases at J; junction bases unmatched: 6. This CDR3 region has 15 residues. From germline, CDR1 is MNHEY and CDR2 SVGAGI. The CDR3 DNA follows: TGTGCCAGCAGACGTCCTAGCGGGGGGGCCAATGAGCAGTTCTTC. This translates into CASRRPSGGANEQFF.

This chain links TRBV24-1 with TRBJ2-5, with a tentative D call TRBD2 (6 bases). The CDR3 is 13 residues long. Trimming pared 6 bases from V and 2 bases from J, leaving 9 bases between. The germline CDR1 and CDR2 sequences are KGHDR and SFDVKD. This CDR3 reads CATSSGVQETQYF. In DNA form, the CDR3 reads TGTGCCACCAGTTCGGGGGTGCAAGAGACCCAGTACTTC.

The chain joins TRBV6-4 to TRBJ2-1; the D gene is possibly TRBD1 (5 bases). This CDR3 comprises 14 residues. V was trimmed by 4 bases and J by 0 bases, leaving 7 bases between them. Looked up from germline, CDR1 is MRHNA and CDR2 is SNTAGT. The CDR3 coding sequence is TGTGCCAGCAGTGCAGGGATCTCCTACAATGAGCAGTTCTTC. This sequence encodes CASSAGISYNEQFF.

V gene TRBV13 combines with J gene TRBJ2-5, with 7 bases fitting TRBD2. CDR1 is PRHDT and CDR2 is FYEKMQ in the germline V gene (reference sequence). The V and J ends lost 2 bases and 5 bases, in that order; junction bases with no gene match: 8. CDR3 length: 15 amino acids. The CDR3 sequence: CASSLILAGVETQYF. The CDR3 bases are TGTGCCAGCAGCTTAATCCTTGCGGGGGTTGAGACCCAGTACTTC.